The sequence of this TCR beta chain was determined in a study of CD4 T cells in relation to SARS-CoV-2 and coronaviruses. CD4+ T cells from unexposed donors were obtained before the COVID-19 pandemic (2011-2018). CD4+ T cells were isolated from the cells after more than 8 days of culture. Cultures held two million PBMCs per well with about 10 IU/ml IL-2. With regard to this clone: Antigen specificity is unknown.

This CDR3 spans 13 amino acids. Trimming removed 1 base at V and 3 bases at J, with 7 bases between. Germline V gene sequence: CDR1 LGHDT, CDR2 YNNKEL (reference sequence). Here immunoSEQ multiplex PCR was the method, and the copy in TCRdb shows in-frame clones only, minus some. The table records around 25,000 clones, around 67% of them present only once. This receptor was taken from a human donor in good health. J is TRBJ2-7 and V is TRBV3-1 (or the pseudogene TRBV3-2); D is possibly TRBD2 (6 bases). The specimen sequenced was CD4+ T cells from PBMCs, cultured in vitro. CDR3 residues: CASSQGGVYEQYF. CDR3 nucleotide sequence: TGTGCCAGCAGCCAAGGGGGGGTCTACGAGCAGTACTTC.